This T cell receptor (beta chain) appears in the sequencing data of a study of early T cells in non-severe SARS-CoV-2 infection. TCRdb ran MiXCR on the 5' RACE reads and lists one entry per CDR3 protein. The table records some 100,000 distinct CDR3 sequences, approximately 14% of them present only once. The V end was cut by 4 bases, the J end by 2 bases, with 5 bases between. This CDR3 contains 12 residues. Germline assignment: CDR1 SNHLY and CDR2 FYNNEI. Ten or more counts support this clonotype. The chain recombines TRBV2 with TRBJ1-2; D is unclear. The sequence was obtained from an adult who was a healthcare worker with PCR-confirmed SARS-CoV-2 infection or an uninfected control (not recorded which). The sample was whole blood. The DNA for the CDR3 is TGTGCCAGCAGTGGCGGGAACTATGGCTACACCTTC. As protein: CASSGGNYGYTF.